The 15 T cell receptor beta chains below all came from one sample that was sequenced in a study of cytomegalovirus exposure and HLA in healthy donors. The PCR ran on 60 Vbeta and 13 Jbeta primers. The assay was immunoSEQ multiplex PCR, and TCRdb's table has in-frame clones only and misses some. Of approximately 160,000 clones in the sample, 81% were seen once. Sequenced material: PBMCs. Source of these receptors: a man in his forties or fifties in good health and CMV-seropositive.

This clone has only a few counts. The chain's CDR3 is CASSQEGAQNTEAFF. CDR3 DNA: TGCGCCAGCAGCCAAGAGGGAGCTCAGAACACTGAAGCTTTCTTT. The J gene is TRBJ1-1, the V gene TRBV4-1; D ambiguous. V lost 0 bases and J 1 base, leaving 9 bases between the germline ends. Germline CDR1 is MGHRA and CDR2 is YSYEKL. The CDR3 sequence is 15 residues long.

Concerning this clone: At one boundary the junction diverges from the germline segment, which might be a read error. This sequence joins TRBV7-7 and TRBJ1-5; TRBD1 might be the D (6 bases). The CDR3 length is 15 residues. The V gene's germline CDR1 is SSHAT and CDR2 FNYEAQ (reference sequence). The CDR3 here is CASSSPWGLGQPQHF. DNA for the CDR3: TGTGCTAGCAGCTCGCCATGGGGGCTAGGTCAGCCCCAGCATTTT.

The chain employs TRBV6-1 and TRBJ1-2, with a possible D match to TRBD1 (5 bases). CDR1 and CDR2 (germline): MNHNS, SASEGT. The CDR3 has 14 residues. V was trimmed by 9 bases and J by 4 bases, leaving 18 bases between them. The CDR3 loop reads CASNLGGIGYGYTF. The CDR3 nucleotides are TGTGCCAGTAATCTGGGGGGGATCGGCTATGGCTACACCTTC.

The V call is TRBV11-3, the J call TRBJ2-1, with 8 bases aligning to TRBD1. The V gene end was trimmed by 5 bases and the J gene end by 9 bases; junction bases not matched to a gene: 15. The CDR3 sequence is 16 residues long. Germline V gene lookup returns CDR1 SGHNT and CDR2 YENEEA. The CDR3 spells CASSRSDRDGSAEQFF. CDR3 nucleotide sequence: TGTGCCAGCAGCCGATCGGACAGGGATGGTTCGGCTGAGCAGTTCTTC. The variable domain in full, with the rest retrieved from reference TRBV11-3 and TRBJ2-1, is EAGVVQSPRYKIIEKKQPVAFWCNPISGHNTLYWYLQNLGQGPELLIRYENEEAVDDSQLPKDRFSAERLKGVDSTLKIQPAELGDSAVYLCASSRSDRDGSAEQFFGPGTRLTVL.

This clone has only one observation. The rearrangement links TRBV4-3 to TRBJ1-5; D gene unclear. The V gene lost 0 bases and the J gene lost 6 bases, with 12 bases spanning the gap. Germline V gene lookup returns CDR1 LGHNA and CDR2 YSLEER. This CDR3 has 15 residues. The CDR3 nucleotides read TGCGCCAGCAGCCAAGATCGGGTGGGTTTTCAGCCCCAGCATTTT. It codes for CASSQDRVGFQPQHF.

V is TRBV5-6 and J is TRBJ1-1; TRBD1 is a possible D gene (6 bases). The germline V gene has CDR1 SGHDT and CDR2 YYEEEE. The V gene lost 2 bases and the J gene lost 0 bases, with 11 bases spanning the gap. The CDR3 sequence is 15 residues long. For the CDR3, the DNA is TGTGCCAGCAGCTTCTCTGACAGGCTGAACACTGAAGCTTTCTTT. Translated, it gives CASSFSDRLNTEAFF.

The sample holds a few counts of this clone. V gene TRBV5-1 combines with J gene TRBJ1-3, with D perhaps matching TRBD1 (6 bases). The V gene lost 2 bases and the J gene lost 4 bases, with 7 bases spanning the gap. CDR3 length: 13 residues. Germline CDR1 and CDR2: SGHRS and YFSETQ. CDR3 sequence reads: CASSLGTGNTIYF. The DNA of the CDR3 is TGCGCCAGCAGCTTAGGGACAGGAAACACCATATATTTT.

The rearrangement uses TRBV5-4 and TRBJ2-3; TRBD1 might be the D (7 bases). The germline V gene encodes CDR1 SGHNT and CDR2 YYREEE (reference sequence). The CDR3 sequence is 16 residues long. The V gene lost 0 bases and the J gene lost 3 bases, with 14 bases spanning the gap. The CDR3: CASSLVFRGETDTQYF. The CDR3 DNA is TGTGCCAGCAGCTTGGTTTTCAGGGGGGAGACAGATACGCAGTATTTT.

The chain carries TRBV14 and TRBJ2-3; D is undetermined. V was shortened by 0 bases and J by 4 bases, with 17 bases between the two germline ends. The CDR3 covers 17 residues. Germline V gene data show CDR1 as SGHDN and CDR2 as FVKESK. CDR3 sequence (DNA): TGTGCCAGCAGCCAAGATGAAGGCGGCCTCCGCCCAGATACGCAGTATTTT. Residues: CASSQDEGGLRPDTQYF.

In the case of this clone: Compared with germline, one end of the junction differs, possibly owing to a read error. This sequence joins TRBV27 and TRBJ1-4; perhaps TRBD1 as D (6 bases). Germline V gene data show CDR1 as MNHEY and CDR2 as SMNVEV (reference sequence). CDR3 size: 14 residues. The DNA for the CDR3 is TGCGCCAGCAGTAGGGGGGGATCGCTGGAAAAACTGTTTTTT. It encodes CASSRGGSLEKLFF.

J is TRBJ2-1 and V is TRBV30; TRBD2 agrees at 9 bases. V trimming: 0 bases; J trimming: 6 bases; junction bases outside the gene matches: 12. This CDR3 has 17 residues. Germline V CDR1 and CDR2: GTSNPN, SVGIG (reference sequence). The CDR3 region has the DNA TGTGCCTGGAGTGTACGGCGGGAGGGTCGCACTCGCAATGAGCAGTTCTTC. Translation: CAWSVRREGRTRNEQFF.

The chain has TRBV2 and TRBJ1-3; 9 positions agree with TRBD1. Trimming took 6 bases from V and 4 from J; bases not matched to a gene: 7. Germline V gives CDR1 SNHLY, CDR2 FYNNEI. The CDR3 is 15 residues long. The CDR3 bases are TGTGCCAGCAGGGGGGACAGGGTGGCCGGAAACACCATATATTTT. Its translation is CASRGDRVAGNTIYF.

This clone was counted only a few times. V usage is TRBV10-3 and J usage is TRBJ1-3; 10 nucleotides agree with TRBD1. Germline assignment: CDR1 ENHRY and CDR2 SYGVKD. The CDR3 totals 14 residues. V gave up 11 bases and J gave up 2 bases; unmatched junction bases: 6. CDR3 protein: CASGTGVPGNTIYF. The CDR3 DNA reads TGTGCCTCTGGGACAGGGGTCCCTGGAAACACCATATATTTT.

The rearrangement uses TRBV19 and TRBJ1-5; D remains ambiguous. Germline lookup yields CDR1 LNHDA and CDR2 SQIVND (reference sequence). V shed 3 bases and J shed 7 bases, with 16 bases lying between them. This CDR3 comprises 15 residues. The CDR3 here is CASSIQEGKQQPQHF. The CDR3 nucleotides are TGTGCCAGTAGTATCCAGGAGGGCAAGCAACAGCCCCAGCATTTT.

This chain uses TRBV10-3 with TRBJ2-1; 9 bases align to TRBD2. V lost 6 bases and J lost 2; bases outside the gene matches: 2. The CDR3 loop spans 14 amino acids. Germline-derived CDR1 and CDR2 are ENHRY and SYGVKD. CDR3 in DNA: TGTGCCATCAGACTAGCGGGTGCCTACAATGAGCAGTTCTTC. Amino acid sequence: CAIRLAGAYNEQFF.